What follows are 5 T cell receptor beta chains derived from one specimen sequenced in a study of T cells in Graves' hyperthyroidism and ophthalmopathy (dated by TCRdb to between 2018 and 2020). Libraries came from multiplex PCR. TCRdb shows the sequencer as Illumina HiSeq 2000. The TCR beta CDR3 regions were amplified from RNA transcripts. The first round of RT-PCR for the TCR CDR3 was performed with the HTBI primer set and the Qiagen OneStep RT-PCR kit. TCRdb cleaned the public reads at Q25 with fastp, built clones with MiXCR and kept in-frame beta chains. Each CDR3 protein gets just one entry, which takes the most common genes and DNA from the rows behind it. The sample yields 300,000 to 400,000 distinct CDR3 sequences; around 20% were counted once. Of the sample, around half falls within the top ten clones. Sequenced material: blood. Receptors originate from a woman between 50 and 59 years old with Graves' hyperthyroidism.

In this sample, this clonotype turned up a few times. The chain carries TRBV16 and TRBJ1-2; D unresolved. V shed 0 bases and J shed 2 bases, with 7 bases lying between them. This CDR3 is 14 amino acids long. Germline V CDR1 and CDR2: KGHSY, FQNENV. CDR3 DNA: TGTGCCAGCAGCCAATCGTCAGGAAACTATGGCTACACCTTC. Its protein is CASSQSSGNYGYTF.

This clonotype was detected many times. The chain links TRBV20-1 to TRBJ2-3; the D is unclear. There are 12 residues in the CDR3. Germline V gene lookup returns CDR1 DFQATT and CDR2 SNEGSKA (reference sequence). Trimming pared 2 bases from V and 4 bases from J, leaving 7 bases between. This chain's CDR3 is CSARKSPDTQYF. The CDR3 DNA reads TGCAGTGCTAGAAAGAGTCCAGATACGCAGTATTTT.

This clonotype showed up many times. This chain uses TRBV12-5 with TRBJ2-1; a possible D gene is TRBD2 (6 bases). Per the germline V gene, CDR1 is LGHNT and CDR2 is FRNRAP. This CDR3 spans 12 amino acids. V shed 5 bases and J shed 10 bases, with 12 bases lying between them. DNA for the CDR3: TGTGCTAGTGGTACGCGGAGGGCGGAGCAGTTCTTC. This codes for CASGTRRAEQFF.

V and J are TRBV3-1 and TRBJ1-2; D is ambiguous. V lost 0 bases, J lost 5 bases, and 10 bases lay in between. The CDR3 is 14 residues long. Germline CDR1 LGHDT, CDR2 YNNKEL (reference sequence). The CDR3 nucleotides read TGTGCCAGCAGCCAAGACTTCGGGGATTATGGCTACACCTTC. Translating it yields CASSQDFGDYGYTF. The whole variable domain, filled in from reference TRBV3-1 and TRBJ1-2, reads DTAVSQTPKYLVTQMGNDKSIKCEQNLGHDTMYWYKQDSKKFLKIMFSYNNKELIINETVPNRFSPKSPDKAHLNLHINSLELGDSAVYFCASSQDFGDYGYTFGSGTRLTVV.

This clonotype was counted ten times or more. The J gene is TRBJ2-7, the V gene TRBV27; 7 bases line up with TRBD2. Germline trimming cut 1 base from V and 2 bases from J; bases unmatched to any gene: 11. The length of the CDR3 is 17 residues. Germline-derived CDR1 and CDR2 are MNHEY and SMNVEV (reference sequence). This CDR3 is CASSLYWIAGSAYEQYF. Written as DNA, the CDR3 is TGTGCCAGCAGTTTATACTGGATAGCGGGTTCCGCCTACGAGCAGTACTTC.